Following are 32 T cell receptor beta chains from one sample sequenced in a study of T cell responses to AZD1222 COVID-19 vaccine (dated by TCRdb to the early 2020s). In the paper's terms, the time point label means: baseline before first vaccination. Libraries were built with the immunoSEQ multiplex PCR assay. TCRdb holds this immuneACCESS table with in-frame rearrangements only. Some clones are missing; in checked studies, unresolved V genes explain under half, and the rest has no known cause. The sample table holds around 150,000 clones, of which around 90% were seen once. The biggest ten clones account for about 1.9% of the sample. The sequenced sample was peripheral blood, obtained on day 0 of AZD1222 vaccination. The receptors shown here come from an adult in good health.

The V call is TRBV30, the J call TRBJ1-5; no clear D. This CDR3 comprises 14 residues. The V end was cut by 0 bases, the J end by 4 bases, with 10 bases between. Per germline, CDR1 GTSNPN and CDR2 SVGIG (reference sequence). The CDR3 DNA is TGTGCCTGGAGTGTACTTGGACTGAATCAGCCCCAGCATTTT. This encodes CAWSVLGLNQPQHF.

The chain carries TRBV5-4 and TRBJ2-1; D assignment may be TRBD1 or TRBD2 (6 bases each). The CDR3 totals 16 residues. Deletions cut 5 bases from V and 0 bases from J, with 15 bases between. Germline values: CDR1 SGHNT, CDR2 YYREEE (reference sequence). The CDR3 DNA sequence: TGTGCCAGCAGGGGAATGGGGGGCCTCTCCTACAATGAGCAGTTCTTC. Translation: CASRGMGGLSYNEQFF.

This rearrangement joins TRBV6-5 to TRBJ1-2; the D gene is possibly TRBD1 (5 bases). The CDR3 consists of 15 residues. The germline V gene encodes CDR1 MNHEY and CDR2 SVGAGI. V gave up 5 bases and J gave up 7 bases, with 20 bases separating them. The CDR3 is CASSSTTGIEGGYTF. As DNA, the CDR3 is TGTGCCAGCAGTAGCACCACAGGAATTGAGGGTGGCTACACCTTC.

The chain carries TRBV7-9 and TRBJ1-2; 8 positions match TRBD1. Trimming at V came to 5 bases and at J to 4 bases, leaving 6 bases not matched to a gene. Per germline, CDR1 SEHNR and CDR2 FQNEAQ (reference sequence). This CDR3 has 14 residues. This chain's CDR3 is CASSEQGVGYGYTF. The CDR3, as DNA: TGTGCCAGCAGCGAACAGGGGGTAGGCTATGGCTACACCTTC.

As for this clone: The same CDR3 also results from other DNA sequences found in this sample. The chain carries TRBV11-2 and TRBJ1-2; D is uncertain. Germline-derived CDR1 and CDR2 are SGHAT and FQNNGV. V lost 0 bases and J 0 bases, leaving 2 bases between the germline ends. The CDR3 loop spans 13 amino acids. The CDR3 sequence is CASSLDTNYGYTF. The CDR3 region has the DNA TGTGCCAGCAGCTTAGACACTAACTATGGCTACACCTTC.

The genes are TRBV29-1 and TRBJ1-1, with 10 positions matching TRBD1. Germline CDR1 reads SQVTM; CDR2 reads ANQGSEA. The CDR3 runs 13 residues. Unmatched junction bases numbered 0, after V lost 1 base and J lost 4 bases. This CDR3 reads CSVEGTGGTEAFF. The CDR3 DNA sequence: TGCAGCGTTGAAGGGACAGGGGGCACTGAAGCTTTCTTT.

J is TRBJ2-7 and V is TRBV7-2, with TRBD1 matching 7 bases. With V trimmed by 6 bases and J by 2 bases, 10 bases remained unmatched. Germline V gene lookup returns CDR1 SGHTA and CDR2 FQGNSA. CDR3 size: 15 residues. CDR3 nucleotide sequence: TGTGCCAGCAGACCCCGACAGGGTGGAACCTACGAGCAGTACTTC. Amino acids: CASRPRQGGTYEQYF. Combining the CDR3 with reference TRBV7-2 and TRBJ2-7 gives the whole variable domain GAGVSQSPSNKVTEKGKDVELRCDPISGHTALYWYRQSLGQGLEFLIYFQGNSAPDKSGLPSDRFSAERTGGSVSTLTIQRTQQEDSAVYLCASRPRQGGTYEQYFGPGTRLTVT.

This chain uses TRBV9 with TRBJ2-5; perhaps D is TRBD1 or TRBD2 (5 bases each). CDR1 SGDLS and CDR2 YYNGEE come from the germline V gene. CDR3 length: 15 residues. The V gene lost 4 bases and the J gene lost 2 bases, with 15 bases spanning the gap. CDR3 protein: CASSSLAGAQETQYF. CDR3 sequence (DNA): TGTGCCAGCAGCTCCCTAGCTGGGGCGCAAGAGACCCAGTACTTC.

The V and J genes are TRBV27 and TRBJ1-2; D is perhaps TRBD1 (6 bases). The V and J ends lost 3 bases and 4 bases respectively, with 12 bases between them. Germline-derived CDR1 and CDR2 are MNHEY and SMNVEV (reference sequence). CDR3 length: 14 amino acids. The CDR3 bases are TGTGCCAGCAGTTTCGCGGGGGCGCTCTATGGCTACACCTTC. This codes for CASSFAGALYGYTF.

This clone was seen only once. The V gene is TRBV25-1, the J gene TRBJ1-3, with TRBD1 identical over 8 bases. Trimming cost V 2 bases and J 0 bases; bases outside gene matches: 6. The CDR3 totals 17 residues. Germline lookup yields CDR1 MGHDK and CDR2 SYGVNS. The CDR3 bases are TGTGCCAGCAGTGAAGCCCGGGGGACAGGCTCTGGAAACACCATATATTTT. Translation gives CASSEARGTGSGNTIYF.

The rearrangement links TRBV2 to TRBJ2-1, with D tentatively TRBD2 (6 bases). The CDR3 runs 15 residues. Trimming took off 9 bases at V and 6 bases at J, with 21 bases between the two ends. Germline CDR1 and CDR2: SNHLY and FYNNEI. The CDR3 here is CASYRRDSAANEQFF. CDR3 bases: TGTGCCAGTTACCGTCGGGACTCAGCGGCCAATGAGCAGTTCTTC.

This chain joins TRBV7-9 and TRBJ2-5, with D perhaps given as TRBD1 or TRBD2 (6 bases each). CDR1 and CDR2 (germline): SEHNR, FQNEAQ (reference sequence). The CDR3 consists of 17 residues. V was pared by 1 base and J by 0 bases, with 15 bases between. CDR3 protein: CASSLVRGALYQETQYF. Written as DNA, the CDR3 is TGTGCCAGCAGCTTAGTTAGGGGGGCTTTATACCAAGAGACCCAGTACTTC.

This clone was seen once. The chain links TRBV7-2 to TRBJ1-2, with D tentatively TRBD1 (5 bases). The germline V gene encodes CDR1 SGHTA and CDR2 FQGNSA. The CDR3 is 15 amino acids. Trimming removed 0 bases at V and 2 bases at J, with 10 bases between. This CDR3 is CASSLAVGTNYGYTF. CDR3 bases: TGTGCCAGCAGCTTAGCCGTCGGGACCAACTATGGCTACACCTTC.

The rearrangement links TRBV28 to TRBJ1-5; D remains ambiguous. V shed 9 bases and J shed 0 bases, with 3 bases lying between them. CDR1 and CDR2 (germline): MDHEN, SYDVKM. The CDR3 is 11 amino acids. Written as DNA, the CDR3 is TGTGCCAGTAATAGCAATCAGCCCCAGCATTTT. Encoded protein: CASNSNQPQHF.

The V gene is TRBV5-1, the J gene TRBJ2-1; D remains ambiguous. The V and J ends lost 5 bases and 6 bases respectively, with 15 bases between them. This CDR3 region has 14 residues. Germline loops: CDR1 SGHRS, CDR2 YFSETQ. DNA of the CDR3: TGCGCCAGCAGTCGGAAGACTGATGGCAATGAGCAGTTCTTC. Translated: CASSRKTDGNEQFF.

The rearrangement links TRBV5-1 to TRBJ1-5; 7 bases agree with TRBD1. V lost 4 bases and J lost 3; bases outside the gene matches: 4. The CDR3 covers 14 residues. Germline V CDR1 and CDR2: SGHRS, YFSETQ. The chain's CDR3 is CASSPTGDNQPQHF. DNA for the CDR3: TGCGCCAGCAGCCCCACAGGGGACAATCAGCCCCAGCATTTT. Full variable domain (rest looked up from reference TRBV5-1 and TRBJ1-5): KAGVTQTPRYLIKTRGQQVTLSCSPISGHRSVSWYQQTPGQGLQFLFEYFSETQRNKGNFPGRFSGRQFSNSRSEMNVSTLELGDSALYLCASSPTGDNQPQHFGDGTRLSIL.

This rearrangement joins TRBV5-6 to TRBJ2-1; 10 nucleotides match TRBD1. The CDR3 is made up of 15 amino acids. The V and J ends lost 3 bases and 8 bases, in that order; junction bases with no gene match: 8. Per germline, CDR1 SGHDT and CDR2 YYEEEE. The CDR3 DNA follows: TGTGCCAGCAGCTGGGCCGGGACAGGGGTTTATGAGCAGTTCTTC. Its translation: CASSWAGTGVYEQFF.

The chain has TRBV28 and TRBJ1-3; 7 nucleotides agree with TRBD1. V shed 3 bases, J shed 2 bases, and the junction held 1 base outside the gene matches. Per germline, CDR1 MDHEN and CDR2 SYDVKM. The CDR3 has 14 amino acids. For the CDR3, the DNA is TGTGCCAGCAGTTTTCAGGGGGCTGGAAACACCATATATTTT. It translates to CASSFQGAGNTIYF. Complete variable domain (other parts from reference TRBV28 and TRBJ1-3): DVKVTQSSRYLVKRTGEKVFLECVQDMDHENMFWYRQDPGLGLRLIYFSYDVKMKEKGDIPEGYSVSREKKERFSLILESASTNQTSMYLCASSFQGAGNTIYFGEGSWLTVV.

The J gene is TRBJ2-7, the V gene TRBV14; no firm D call. Germline V CDR1 and CDR2: SGHDN, FVKESK. This CDR3 spans 17 amino acids. V was trimmed by 0 bases and J by 3 bases, leaving 18 bases between them. The CDR3 nucleotides read TGTGCCAGCAGCCAAGACCTTCAAGCCGACCTGAACTACGAGCAGTACTTC. As protein: CASSQDLQADLNYEQYF.

This chain uses TRBV18 with TRBJ2-2; TRBD1 aligns across 7 bases. Trimming at V came to 8 bases and at J to 0 bases, leaving 9 bases not matched to a gene. Germline CDR1 KGHSH, CDR2 LQKENI. The length of the CDR3 is 16 residues. This CDR3 reads CASLFQGGTNTGELFF. CDR3 DNA: TGTGCCAGCCTTTTCCAAGGGGGCACGAACACCGGGGAGCTGTTTTTT.

V is TRBV7-3 and J is TRBJ1-3; possible D gene TRBD1, 5 bases. Trimming pared 2 bases from V and 6 bases from J, leaving 11 bases between. The CDR3 covers 14 residues. Germline V gene sequence: CDR1 SGHTA, CDR2 FQGTGA. CDR3 amino acids: CASSLGTLANTIYF. The CDR3, as DNA: TGTGCCAGCAGCTTAGGGACGCTCGCAAACACCATATATTTT. Full variable domain (remainder filled in from reference TRBV7-3 and TRBJ1-3): GAGVSQTPSNKVTEKGKYVELRCDPISGHTALYWYRQSLGQGPEFLIYFQGTGAADDSGLPNDRFFAVRPEGSVSTLKIQRTERGDSAVYLCASSLGTLANTIYFGEGSWLTVV.

The rearrangement links TRBV4-1 to TRBJ1-2, with D unclear. The CDR3 is made up of 14 amino acids. Trimming cost V 6 bases and J 4 bases, with 15 bases left between them. In germline, CDR1 is MGHRA, CDR2 YSYEKL. This chain's CDR3 is CASSPVGWAYGYTF. The CDR3, as DNA: TGCGCCAGCAGTCCCGTGGGGTGGGCCTATGGCTACACCTTC.

This chain connects TRBV4-1 to TRBJ1-2; a weak D match, TRBD1 (6 bases). There are 13 residues in the CDR3. The V end was cut by 3 bases, the J end by 6 bases, with 11 bases between. Per the germline V gene, CDR1 is MGHRA and CDR2 is YSYEKL. The CDR3 sequence: CASSQGARDGYTF. The CDR3 region has the DNA TGCGCCAGCAGCCAGGGGGCGAGGGATGGCTACACCTTC.

The genes are TRBV6-6 and TRBJ1-1, with D perhaps matching TRBD1 (6 bases). The CDR3 totals 17 residues. From germline, CDR1 is MNHNY and CDR2 SVGAGI (reference sequence). Trimming removed 5 bases at V and 1 base at J, with 20 bases between. The chain's CDR3 is CASSPVFGGWSNTEAFF. CDR3 DNA sequence: TGTGCCAGCAGTCCCGTATTCGGGGGCTGGTCGAACACTGAAGCTTTCTTT.

The V and J genes are TRBV7-2 and TRBJ1-3; 10 bases map to TRBD1. CDR3 size: 15 residues. CDR1 SGHTA and CDR2 FQGNSA come from the germline V gene. V lost 4 bases, J lost 4 bases, and 4 bases stayed unmatched. The CDR3 reads CASSYPTGGGNTIYF. CDR3 coding DNA: TGTGCCAGCAGCTACCCGACAGGGGGCGGAAACACCATATATTTT.

The chain recombines TRBV27 with TRBJ2-2; D gene uncertain. CDR1 is MNHEY, CDR2 SMNVEV, per germline (reference sequence). CDR3 length: 14 residues. Trimming removed 3 bases at V and 4 bases at J, with 9 bases between. In DNA, the CDR3 is TGTGCCAGCAGTTTCCATAAAACCACCGGGGAGCTGTTTTTT. Amino acid sequence: CASSFHKTTGELFF.

This chain joins TRBV3-1 (or the pseudogene TRBV3-2) and TRBJ2-7; D might be TRBD1 (6 bases). V lost 4 bases, J lost 0 bases, and 13 bases lay in between. Looked up from germline, CDR1 is LGHDT and CDR2 is YNNKEL (reference sequence). The CDR3 sequence is 15 residues long. DNA of the CDR3: TGTGCCAGCAGCCCCCCCAGGGGAAGCTCCTACGAGCAGTACTTC. Its translation: CASSPPRGSSYEQYF.

The rearrangement links TRBV6-6 to TRBJ1-4; possible D gene TRBD1, 5 bases. The CDR3 consists of 16 residues. The V gene lost 1 base and the J gene lost 0 bases, with 9 bases spanning the gap. Germline assignment: CDR1 MNHNY and CDR2 SVGAGI (reference sequence). The CDR3 DNA sequence: TGTGCCAGCAGTTACTACAGGCCTGCAACTAATGAAAAACTGTTTTTT. Amino acid sequence: CASSYYRPATNEKLFF.

V is TRBV3-1 (or the pseudogene TRBV3-2) and J is TRBJ2-5; a weak D match, TRBD2 (5 bases). The CDR3 length is 16 residues. Trimming cost V 0 bases and J 1 base, with 12 bases left between them. Germline V CDR1 and CDR2: LGHDT, YNNKEL (reference sequence). CDR3 amino acids: CASSQEAPGFQETQYF. CDR3 DNA sequence: TGTGCCAGCAGCCAAGAAGCACCGGGGTTCCAAGAGACCCAGTACTTC.

This clone was observed a single time. The chain links TRBV5-1 to TRBJ2-3, with a weak D call TRBD1 (5 bases). This CDR3 is 15 amino acids long. With 4 bases removed from V and 2 bases from J, the gap between germline ends came to 14 bases. The germline V gene encodes CDR1 SGHRS and CDR2 YFSETQ. CDR3 coding DNA: TGCGCCAGCAGCCGCGACAGCTTACCCACAGATACGCAGTATTTT. Translating gives CASSRDSLPTDTQYF.

The chain recombines TRBV6-4 with TRBJ1-4; D not resolved. CDR1 MRHNA and CDR2 SNTAGT come from the germline V gene. This CDR3 has 18 amino acids. Between the trimmed V and J ends, which lost 7 bases and 6 bases, there was a span of 27 bases. Written as DNA, the CDR3 is TGTGCCAGCATCAGGAGATCCGGGAAAATCGGGTTGGATGAAAAACTGTTTTTT. Its protein product is CASIRRSGKIGLDEKLFF.

The rearrangement links TRBV15 to TRBJ1-1; D is undetermined. CDR1 and CDR2 (germline): LNHNV, YYDKDF (reference sequence). The CDR3 is 13 residues long. Trimming took off 3 bases at V and 1 base at J, with 6 bases between the two ends. This CDR3 reads CATSSLGNTEAFF. CDR3 coding DNA: TGTGCCACCAGCAGTCTAGGGAACACTGAAGCTTTCTTT.